Sequencing of this T cell receptor beta chain was carried out in a study of regulatory T cells in long-lasting Graves disease. Study-wide context: Graves' patients diagnosed newly had used antithyroid drugs under 3 months.

This clonotype occurred many times. Antigen unknown. The study's findings and limits: Persistent Graves' patients showed less TCR diversity than newly diagnosed patients showed. Accuracy may have suffered from the small sample size. TRBV28 was favored in persistent disease, as were TRBJ1-2 and TRBJ2-5.

From germline, CDR1 is DFQATT and CDR2 SNEGSKA (reference sequence). This CDR3 has 11 residues. Trimming shortened V by 5 bases and J by 4 bases, and 5 bases separated the two germline ends. Time point reported: newly diagnosed GD, antithyroid drugs for less than 3 months. The TCR library was made from RNA that had been extracted from PBMCs in TRIzol. Arm-PCR of CDR3 regions and iRepertoire HTBI primers were used to build TCR beta libraries. TCRdb re-derived calls from the multiplex PCR reads in MiXCR, one entry per CDR3 protein. The sample lists roughly 380,000 distinct CDR3 sequences, roughly a sixth occurring once.

The J gene is TRBJ1-4, the V gene TRBV20-1; D remains ambiguous. The receptor was isolated from a female donor with Graves disease. Sequenced material: peripheral blood mononuclear cells (PBMCs), taken at new diagnosis, from a patient treated with antithyroid drugs. CDR3 nucleotides: TGCAGTGCTCCCGGTAATGAAAAACTGTTTTTT. This encodes CSAPGNEKLFF.